Shown below are 6 T cell receptor beta chains from a single sample sequenced in a study of tumor-infiltrating lymphocytes in primary liver carcinoma. Reverse transcription of roughly 0.5 ug total RNA with a constant-region primer produced TCR beta cDNA. Libraries covering TCR beta were generated through three nested multiplex PCR rounds (using a slightly modified ARM-PCR). A C-beta reverse primer was combined with TRBV1-TRBV30 forward primers in the first two PCR rounds, and each round had approximately 10 cycles. TCRdb fed the multiplex PCR reads into MiXCR, producing one record per CDR3 protein. The sample has 110,000 or so distinct CDR3 sequences, roughly 80% seen once. Unsorted bulk tissue of about 18-32 mg yielded co-extracted RNA and DNA. Sequencing was carried out using liver tumor tissue from sampling region 3. Subset reported: tumor region T3, left-lateral pole. These receptors were obtained from a man aged 40-49 years with primary liver carcinoma and hepatitis B virus infection.

Notes on this clonotype: A much larger clone sits a single nucleotide away, making a read error possible. The chain carries TRBV7-9 and TRBJ2-5; TRBD1 is a possible D gene (5 bases). Germline CDR1 is SEHNR and CDR2 is FQNEAQ (reference sequence). Deletions cut 2 bases from V and 4 bases from J, with 17 bases between. This CDR3 contains 16 residues. The CDR3 reads CASSLIGQGLRETQYF. The CDR3 bases are TGTGCCAGCAGCTTAATTGGGCAGGGATTGAGAGAGACCCAGTACTTC. The variable domain in full, completed from reference TRBV7-9 and TRBJ2-5, reads DTGVSQNPRHKITKRGQNVTFRCDPISEHNRLYWYRQTLGQGPEFLTYFQNEAQLEKSRLLSDRFSAERPKGSFSTLEIQRTEQGDSAMYLCASSLIGQGLRETQYFGPGTRLLVL.

This clonotype was counted ten times or more. The chain links TRBV7-8 to TRBJ1-2; possibly TRBD1 for D (6 bases). The CDR3 extends over 14 amino acids. CDR1 and CDR2 (germline): SGHVS, FQNEAQ. Trimming pared 5 bases from V and 8 bases from J, leaving 18 bases between. The CDR3 loop is CASSPRQAVGGYTF. The CDR3 nucleotides read TGTGCCAGCAGCCCCCGACAGGCCGTGGGGGGCTACACCTTC.

This CDR3 reads CAISGVSGGVSNNSPLHF. For the CDR3, the DNA is TGTGCCATCAGTGGGGTGAGCGGGGGCGTGTCTAATAATTCACCCCTCCACTTT. The chain has TRBV10-3 and TRBJ1-6; a weak D match, TRBD1 (6 bases). The CDR3 is 18 residues long. Trimming took off 4 bases at V and 5 bases at J, with 21 bases between the two ends. Germline CDR1 ENHRY, CDR2 SYGVKD.

Of note for this clonotype: The conserved phenylalanine or tryptophan normally closing the CDR3 is absent here, so this likely arose from a read error. The V gene is TRBV11-1, the J gene TRBJ2-5, with D unresolved. This CDR3 comprises 12 residues. Looked up from germline, CDR1 is SGHAT and CDR2 is FQDESV (reference sequence). V lost 3 bases, J lost 7 bases, and 9 bases lay in between. The CDR3 DNA reads as TGTGCCAGCAGCTTTGGCGCTTTGACCCAGTACATC. Residues: CASSFGALTQYI.

Regarding this clonotype: Since no conserved phenylalanine or tryptophan closes the CDR3, a read error is the likely cause. The limits of the CDR3 on the DNA are not certain, so only TCRdb's listed CDR3 is given. The CDR3 spells CASEGTGSYEQYL. This chain connects TRBV12-5 to TRBJ2-7; the table names TRBD1, a call not compared with the DNA. Germline V gene data show CDR1 as LGHNT and CDR2 as FRNRAP. The length of the CDR3 is 13 amino acids, counting both ends.

Of note for this clonotype: An end of the junction does not agree with germline; a read error may underlie this. The chain combines TRBV6-6 with TRBJ1-5, with D unclear. The CDR3 has 14 residues. Germline V gene lookup returns CDR1 MNHNY and CDR2 SVGAGI (reference sequence). The CDR3 DNA sequence: TGTACCAGCAGTTTGGGCAGCGGCAATCAACCCCAGCATTTT. Its translation is CTSSLGSGNQPQHF.